Listed here are 20 T cell receptor beta chains from one sample, sequenced in a study of blood T cells in healthy people across ages. Through a sample-barcoded 5' primer and a J-beta primer mix, a second PCR was run for roughly 6 to 11 cycles. TCRdb ran MiXCR on the 5' RACE reads and lists one entry per CDR3 protein. The data contain roughly 1.4 million distinct CDR3 sequences, 59% of them singletons. Material: blood. The receptors come from a man younger than 35 in good health.

This clonotype has a handful of counts. The rearrangement joins TRBV5-6 to TRBJ1-1; D unclear. Trimming pared 4 bases from V and 11 bases from J, leaving 15 bases between. This CDR3 is 12 amino acids long. Germline V gives CDR1 SGHDT, CDR2 YYEEEE. For the CDR3, the DNA is TGTGCCAGCAGCACAGACTTTAGTTTGGCTTTCTTT. This translates into CASSTDFSLAFF. Together with reference TRBV5-6 and TRBJ1-1, the CDR3 gives the full variable domain: DAGVTQSPTHLIKTRGQQVTLRCSPKSGHDTVSWYQQALGQGPQFIFQYYEEEERQRGNFPDRFSGHQFPNYSSELNVNALLLGDSALYLCASSTDFSLAFFGQGTRLTVV.

As for this clonotype: One junction end does not reproduce the germline sequence, and a read error may be involved. The chain employs TRBV4-1 and TRBJ2-7, with D unresolved. From germline, CDR1 is MGHRA and CDR2 YSYEKL. CDR3 length: 13 amino acids. CDR3 in amino acids: CASGQVTSDEQYF. For the CDR3, the DNA is TGCGCCAGCGGCCAAGTGACAAGCGACGAGCAGTACTTC.

The chain links TRBV4-1 to TRBJ2-5; 9 positions match TRBD1. The J call may be mistaken, given a closer DNA end match to TRBJ2-7. The CDR3 has 16 amino acids. Germline V lookup: CDR1 MGHRA, CDR2 YSYEKL. The CDR3 is CASSQIGQGLSSEQYF. DNA of the CDR3: TGCGCCAGCAGCCAAATAGGACAGGGGCTAAGTAGCGAGCAGTACTTC.

Worth noting for this clonotype: The CDR3 end shows no conserved phenylalanine or tryptophan, and so a read error is likely. The chain recombines TRBV20-1 with TRBJ2-4; either TRBD1 or TRBD2 may supply D (5 bases each). TRBJ2-7 explains the end of the DNA better; the J call may be wrong. The CDR3 totals 13 residues. Germline values: CDR1 DFQATT, CDR2 SNEGSKA (reference sequence). The chain's CDR3 is CSARGRVQYEQYL. The CDR3 DNA reads as TGCAGTGCTAGGGGACGAGTACAATACGAGCAGTACCTC.

This sequence joins TRBV4-1 and TRBJ2-3, with 9 positions matching TRBD1. Looked up from germline, CDR1 is MGHRA and CDR2 is YSYEKL. The ends lost 1 base at V and 5 bases at J; junction bases unmatched: 7. The CDR3 length is 16 residues. CDR3 sequence reads: CASSQVGQGERDTQYF. The CDR3 DNA reads as TGCGCCAGCAGCCAAGTGGGACAGGGAGAAAGAGATACGCAGTATTTT.

This clonotype showed up just a few times. The gene calls are TRBV29-1 and TRBJ2-7; 10 bases map to TRBD1. The CDR3 is 14 amino acids. J gave up 3 bases and V 4 bases, and 6 bases lay outside the gene matches. Germline CDR1 reads SQVTM; CDR2 reads ANQGSEA. The CDR3 spells CSVGKTGGIYEQYF. For the CDR3, the DNA is TGCAGCGTTGGGAAGACAGGGGGCATCTACGAGCAGTACTTC.

The J gene is TRBJ2-3, the V gene TRBV10-3, with 11 bases fitting TRBD2. V shed 6 bases, J shed 6 bases, and the junction held 8 bases outside the gene matches. The CDR3 spans 15 residues. The germline V gene encodes CDR1 ENHRY and CDR2 SYGVKD. CDR3 amino acids: CAIREGTSGGDTQYF. The CDR3 DNA follows: TGTGCCATCAGGGAAGGAACTAGCGGGGGTGATACGCAGTATTTT.

This chain uses TRBV6-5 with TRBJ1-4; D is unresolved. There are 13 residues in the CDR3. Germline lookup yields CDR1 MNHEY and CDR2 SVGAGI. V was pared by 5 bases and J by 0 bases, with 4 bases between. The CDR3 DNA is TGTGCCAGCAGTGAGGCAACTAATGAAAAACTGTTTTTT. Its translation: CASSEATNEKLFF.

The genes are TRBV7-9 and TRBJ2-5, with a tentative D call TRBD2 (5 bases). V dropped 5 bases and J dropped 11 bases, with 27 bases sitting between them. The germline V gene encodes CDR1 SEHNR and CDR2 FQNEAQ (reference sequence). This CDR3 spans 16 amino acids. The chain's CDR3 is CASSPRGQDHYNEQYF. The CDR3 DNA follows: TGTGCCAGCAGCCCCCGAGGGCAGGACCACTACAATGAGCAGTACTTC.

This clonotype has only a few counts. The chain employs TRBV7-9 and TRBJ2-5; D gene uncertain. The ends were cut back, 0 bases at V and 1 base at J, with 9 bases in the middle. CDR1 and CDR2 from the germline V gene are SEHNR and FQNEAQ (reference sequence). The CDR3 is 15 amino acids. CDR3 loop: CASSLASWTQETQYF. For the CDR3, the DNA is TGTGCCAGCAGCTTAGCGAGTTGGACCCAAGAGACCCAGTACTTC.

The rearrangement uses TRBV30 and TRBJ1-2, with D possibly being TRBD1 (5 bases). The CDR3 is made up of 12 amino acids. Trimming stripped 3 bases from V and 2 bases from J, with 7 bases between. Germline-derived CDR1 and CDR2 are GTSNPN and SVGIG (reference sequence). The CDR3 DNA is TGTGCCTGGAGGACAGAAAACTATGGCTACACCTTC. It yields the protein CAWRTENYGYTF.

This rearrangement joins TRBV7-2 to TRBJ2-4; D is undetermined. The tail of the sequence fits TRBJ2-7 better, so the J call may be wrong. Germline V gene sequence: CDR1 SGHTA, CDR2 FQGNSA. The CDR3 contains 14 residues. The CDR3 region is CASSYHYRNYEQYF. For the CDR3, the DNA is TGTGCCAGCAGCTACCACTACAGAAATTACGAGCAGTACTTC.

This clonotype was counted between two and nine times. The chain recombines TRBV29-1 with TRBJ1-2; a weak D match, TRBD1 (5 bases). The CDR3 sequence is 14 residues long. Germline loops: CDR1 SQVTM, CDR2 ANQGSEA. Trimming pared 8 bases from V and 7 bases from J, leaving 23 bases between. Here the CDR3 reads CSTPHERGEGGYTF. CDR3 nucleotides: TGCAGCACACCCCATGAAAGGGGAGAGGGTGGCTACACCTTC. Full variable domain (outside the CDR3, taken from reference TRBV29-1 and TRBJ1-2): SAVISQKPSRDICQRGTSLTIQCQVDSQVTMMFWYRQQPGQSLTLIATANQGSEATYESGFVIDKFPISRPNLTFSTLTVSNMSPEDSSIYLCSTPHERGEGGYTFGSGTRLTVV.

About this clonotype: The junction departs from the called germline gene at one end, perhaps through a read error. The chain couples TRBV27 to TRBJ2-1; 8 nucleotides match TRBD2. This CDR3 contains 14 residues. The V gene's germline CDR1 is MNHEY and CDR2 SMNVEV (reference sequence). This CDR3 is CASTVHGRDNEQFF. The CDR3 DNA sequence: TGCGCCAGCACAGTTCACGGGAGGGATAATGAGCAGTTCTTC.

This clonotype turned up a few times. This chain joins TRBV21-1 and TRBJ2-3. TRBV21-1 is flagged as a pseudogene. The CDR3 covers 10 residues. This CDR3 is CASYGDTQYF. CDR3 bases: TGTGCCAGCTACGGGGATACGCAGTATTTT.

This clonotype was observed at least ten times. At one of its ends the junction is not consistent with the germline gene, which may arise from a read error. V and J are TRBV7-9 and TRBJ2-1, with D unclear. Per germline, CDR1 SEHNR and CDR2 FQNEAQ (reference sequence). The length of the CDR3 is 12 residues. The CDR3 protein is CASSLVDNEQFF. The DNA of the CDR3 is TGCGCCAGCAGCTTGGTAGACAATGAGCAGTTCTTC.

This CDR3 reads CASSGDEGSYNEQFF. The CDR3 DNA reads as TGTGCCAGCAGTGGCGATGAGGGTTCCTACAATGAGCAGTTCTTC. The chain joins TRBV25-1 to TRBJ2-1; D might be TRBD2 (5 bases). The germline V gene has CDR1 MGHDK and CDR2 SYGVNS. The CDR3 length is 15 residues. The ends were cut back, 4 bases at V and 1 base at J, with 11 bases in the middle.

This clonotype was counted once. V gene TRBV5-1 combines with J gene TRBJ2-4; the match to TRBD1 covers 9 bases. Germline CDR1 reads SGHRS; CDR2 reads YFSETQ. The CDR3 is 15 amino acids. V dropped 4 bases and J dropped 9; count of bases not matched to a gene: 11. The CDR3 loop reads CASSRTGQGRVIQYF. The DNA for the CDR3 is TGCGCCAGCAGCCGCACGGGACAGGGTAGGGTCATTCAGTACTTC.

Regarding this clonotype: The junction departs from germline at one end; a sequencing error may be responsible. The CDR3 here is CVSTLYDEQYF. As DNA, the CDR3 is TGTGTCAGCACCCTGTATGATGAGCAGTACTTC. This chain connects TRBV28 to TRBJ2-7; D not certain. Per germline, CDR1 MDHEN and CDR2 SYDVKM. CDR3 size: 11 residues. Based on the CDR3 plus reference TRBV28 and TRBJ2-7, the full variable domain is DVKVTQSSRYLVKRTGEKVFLECVQDMDHENMFWYRQDPGLGLRLIYFSYDVKMKEKGDIPEGYSVSREKKERFSLILESASTNQTSMYLCVSTLYDEQYFGPGTRLTVT.

Here the CDR3 DNA reads TGTGCCAGCAGTTTATGGGGCGGAACCTACGAGCAGTACTTC. This encodes CASSLWGGTYEQYF. The rearrangement uses TRBV28 and TRBJ2-7; D is unclear. This CDR3 comprises 14 residues. Trimming cost V 0 bases and J 2 bases, with 8 bases left between them. Germline values: CDR1 MDHEN, CDR2 SYDVKM.